This TCR beta chain is from a study of radiotherapy plus CTLA-4 blockade in lung cancer. Study details: There were objective responses in roughly a sixth of patients, and about 31% had disease control.

Worth noting for this clone: The antigen is undetermined.

Regarding the study as a whole: Blood TCR clones of tumor origin expanded after radiotherapy plus ipilimumab.

Germline-derived CDR1 and CDR2 are SEHNR and FQNEAQ (reference sequence). This CDR3 comprises 13 residues. V gave up 5 bases and J gave up 0 bases, with 5 bases separating them. CTLA-4 blockade using ipilimumab, together with focal radiation, was received by patients with chemo-refractory metastatic non-small-cell lung cancer. Profiling relied on immunoSEQ multiplex PCR, and the TCRdb table lists in-frame clones only, not all of them. The sample has roughly 93,000 clones, more than 75% seen once. V usage is TRBV7-9 and J usage is TRBJ2-4; D ambiguous. The receptor comes from a human donor with non-small cell lung cancer who had a partial response to radiotherapy plus ipilimumab. Sequencing was performed on peripheral blood, taken from a patient treated with radiotherapy plus ipilimumab. The CDR3 DNA reads TGTGCCAGCAGCCCAGAAGCCAAAAACATTCAGTACTTC. This encodes CASSPEAKNIQYF.